This T cell receptor beta chain derives from a study of blood T cell repertoires in COVID-19. About the research overall: Researchers got acute and convalescent COVID-19 samples from the United States, Italy and Spain. T cells, B-cell-depleted T cells, or PBMCs provided the cDNA or gDNA that served as material.

In the original workflow: Amplified reference gene primers provided the basis for estimating nucleated cell counts. Repertoires were generated with immunoSEQ multiplex PCR, while TCRdb's copy carries only in-frame clones and drops some. V and J calls plus clone size are reproduced from that table; the DNA served to infer D and trimming. The table shows about 74,000 clones, with 75% to 85% occurring only once. The V segment lost 2 bases and the J segment 6 bases; nucleotides outside the gene matches: 8. This CDR3 region has 18 residues. The germline V gene encodes CDR1 ENHRY and CDR2 SYGVKD. The sample was peripheral blood. The rearrangement uses TRBV10-3 and TRBJ2-2; TRBD2 agrees at 14 bases. This clonotype was sampled from an elderly man with acute or convalescent COVID-19. The CDR3 nucleotides read TGTGCCATCAGTGAGCCGGGACTAGCGGGAGTCAAGGCCGGGGAGCTGTTTTTT. It is translated as CAISEPGLAGVKAGELFF.